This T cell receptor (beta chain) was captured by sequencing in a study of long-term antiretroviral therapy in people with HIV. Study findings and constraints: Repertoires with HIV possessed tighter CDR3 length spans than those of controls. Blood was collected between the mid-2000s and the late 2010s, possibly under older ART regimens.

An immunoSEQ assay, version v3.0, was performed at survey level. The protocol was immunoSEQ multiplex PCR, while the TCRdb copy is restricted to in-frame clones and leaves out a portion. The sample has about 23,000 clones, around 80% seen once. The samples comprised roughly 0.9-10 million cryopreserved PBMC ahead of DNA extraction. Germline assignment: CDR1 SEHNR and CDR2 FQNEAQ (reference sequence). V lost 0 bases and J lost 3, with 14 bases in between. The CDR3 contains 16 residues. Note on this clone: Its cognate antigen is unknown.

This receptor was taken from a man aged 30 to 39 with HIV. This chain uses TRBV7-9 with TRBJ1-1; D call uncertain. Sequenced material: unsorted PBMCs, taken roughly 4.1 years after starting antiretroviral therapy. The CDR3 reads CASSLADAVIDTEAFF. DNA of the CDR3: TGTGCCAGCAGCTTAGCCGACGCTGTTATCGACACTGAAGCTTTCTTT.